A selection of T cell receptor beta chains follows, all from one sample in a study of OX40 agonist ivuxolimab in advanced cancers. TCRdb keeps only in-frame clones here, not all; method: immunoSEQ multiplex PCR. This sample yields 60,000 to 85,000 clones, of which around 87% are seen a single time; roughly 0.98% belongs to the top ten. The sample was CD4+ or CD8+ T cells sorted from blood, taken in a trial of the OX40 agonist ivuxolimab. The receptors derive from an adult with an advanced solid tumor such as melanoma, head and neck, liver or kidney cancer. The CDR3 runs from the conserved cysteine through the conserved F or W. Each record gives: J gene, clone size, V gene, D gene, CDR3 DNA, CDR3 protein. The D gene is left open where the match is weak. The size field is filled for only some rows; it gives once, few, many or a size class.

TRBJ2-1	NA	TRBV4-2	NA	TGTGCCAGCAGCCAAGACCGGGGGAGCTCCTACAATGAGCAGTTCTTC	CASSQDRGSSYNEQFF
TRBJ1-1	few	TRBV9	TRBD1	TGTGCCAGCAGCCCCCGGGGGACAGCGAACACTGAAGCTTTCTTT	CASSPRGTANTEAFF
TRBJ2-4	NA	TRBV7-9	NA	TGTGCCAGCAGCATCCCGGGACCCAAAAACATTCAGTACTTC	CASSIPGPKNIQYF
TRBJ2-2	NA	TRBV9	NA	TGTGCCAGCAGCGTGAGACCCGGGGTCAGCCCGAACACCGGGGAGCTGTTTTTT	CASSVRPGVSPNTGELFF
TRBJ2-7	NA	TRBV7-9	TRBD1	TGTGCCAGCGGACGCCGGGACAGGGCCTACGAGCAGTACTTC	CASGRRDRAYEQYF
TRBJ2-7	NA	TRBV5-1	NA	TGCGCCAGCAGCCCCCCCCGCGGACTAACCCTTACCTACGAGCAGTACTTC	CASSPPRGLTLTYEQYF
TRBJ2-7	NA	TRBV28	NA	TGTGCCAGCAGCCTGACAGGCCCTTTCTACGAGCAGTACTTC	CASSLTGPFYEQYF
TRBJ2-5	NA	TRBV5-1	NA	TGCGCCAGCAGCTCGGAGGACTCCCGCGGGACCCAGTACTTC	CASSSEDSRGTQYF
TRBJ1-2	NA	TRBV11-2	NA	TGTGCCAGCAGCCCAGTGGGTAATCCGGTCCTATTGGTGGATGGCTACACCTTC	CASSPVGNPVLLVDGYTF
TRBJ2-5	once	TRBV18	TRBD2	TGTGCCAGCTCACCACCGGAGGGCAGCCTGGGGGGGAAGACCCAGTACTTC	CASSPPEGSLGGKTQYF
TRBJ1-2	few	TRBV7-6	NA	TGTGCCAGCAAGTCGTCCGAGGGCTACACCTTC	CASKSSEGYTF
TRBJ2-7	NA	TRBV5-1	TRBD2	TGCGCCAGCAGCTCCAGCGGGACTAGCGGGGGCTGGTACGAGCAGTACTTC	CASSSSGTSGGWYEQYF
TRBJ1-1	few	TRBV28	NA	TGTGCCAGCACGCTCATGAACACTGAAGCTTTCTTT	CASTLMNTEAFF
TRBJ2-5	NA	TRBV19	TRBD1	TGTGCCAGTAGTGGTTCGGGACAGGGTCTAAAAGAGACCCAGTACTTC	CASSGSGQGLKETQYF
TRBJ2-1	NA	TRBV7-9	TRBD2	TGTGCCAGCAGCCTAGCGGGAGCGCGGAATGAGCAGTTCTTC	CASSLAGARNEQFF
TRBJ2-7	NA	TRBV5-1	TRBD1	TGCGCCAGCAGCCCGACAGGGGTATCCTACGAGCAGTACTTC	CASSPTGVSYEQYF
TRBJ2-1	once	TRBV18	NA	TGTGCCAGCTCACCACCTAATTTTAATCTGGATCGCTCCTACAATGAGCAGTTCTTC	CASSPPNFNLDRSYNEQFF
TRBJ2-5	NA	TRBV9	NA	TGTGCCAGCAGCCCAACTAGGTACCAAGAGACCCAGTACTTC	CASSPTRYQETQYF
TRBJ2-1	NA	TRBV4-1	TRBD2	TGCGCCAGCAGCCAAGATACTCCTGCGGGGGATGAGCAGTTCTTC	CASSQDTPAGDEQFF
TRBJ2-5	NA	TRBV27	TRBD2	TGTGCCAGCAGTCCAGGACTAGCGGGAGGTGGAGAGACCCAGTACTTC	CASSPGLAGGGETQYF
TRBJ2-7	NA	TRBV7-3	TRBD2	TGTGCCAGCAGCTTATCCCCACTAGCGGGCTCCTACGAGCAGTACTTC	CASSLSPLAGSYEQYF
TRBJ2-3	NA	TRBV11-2	TRBD2	TGTGCCAGCAGCTTAAGAGCGGGAGGGAAGTATTTT	CASSLRAGGKYF
TRBJ2-2	few	TRBV5-6	NA	TGTGCCAGCAGTCGATTCGGTGCCGGGGAGCTGTTTTTT	CASSRFGAGELFF
TRBJ1-1	NA	TRBV19	NA	TGTGCCAGTAAGGGGACATCAAACATGAACACTGAAGCTTTCTTT	CASKGTSNMNTEAFF
TRBJ2-3	NA	TRBV5-1	NA	TGCGCCAGCAGCTTGGCCCAGGAGGCTACGCAGTATTTT	CASSLAQEATQYF
TRBJ2-5	NA	TRBV19	TRBD2	TGTGCCAGTACGACTAATCTTTATCTTGGCGGGAGTTTGGAGACCCAGTACTTC	CASTTNLYLGGSLETQYF
TRBJ2-7	NA	TRBV15	NA	TGTGCCACCAGCGCCCGCTCGGGACCCTACGAGCAGTACTTC	CATSARSGPYEQYF
TRBJ2-1	NA	TRBV5-6	TRBD2	TGTGCCAGCAGCTCCCGTAGCGGGAGGAAGATTGGGCAGTTCTTC	CASSSRSGRKIGQFF
TRBJ2-7	NA	TRBV2	NA	TGTGCCAGCAGTAGGCAAGAAACCTACGAGCAGTACTTC	CASSRQETYEQYF
TRBJ1-1	NA	TRBV6-6	NA	TGTGCCAGCAGTAGCCTCGGGGGCACTGAAGCTTTCTTT	CASSSLGGTEAFF
TRBJ2-2	NA	TRBV6-4	NA	TGTGCCAGCAGTGATAGCGGCAGGGCTGGAACCGGGGAGCTGTTTTTT	CASSDSGRAGTGELFF
TRBJ2-7	once	TRBV10-3	NA	TGTGCCATCAGTGAACTCGACTACGAGCAGTACTTC	CAISELDYEQYF
TRBJ2-5	NA	TRBV5-4	NA	TGTGCCAGCAGCTTGTTTGGGGAAGAGACCCAGTACTTC	CASSLFGEETQYF
TRBJ2-1	NA	TRBV14	TRBD2	TGTGCCAGCAGCCCGGGGACTCTAGCGGGAGCGTACAATGAGCAGTTCTTC	CASSPGTLAGAYNEQFF
TRBJ2-3	NA	TRBV7-2	TRBD2	TGTGCCAGCAGCCTCGGGTGGACTAGCGGGCTTACAGATACGCAGTATTTT	CASSLGWTSGLTDTQYF
TRBJ1-2	NA	TRBV28	NA	TGTGCCAGCAGTTTGCCCGAATCAAGGGGCTACACCTTC	CASSLPESRGYTF
TRBJ2-6	NA	TRBV7-9	NA	TGTGCCAGCAGCTTTCGAAGCTCTGGGGCCAACGTCCTGACTTTC	CASSFRSSGANVLTF
TRBJ2-3	NA	TRBV2	TRBD2	TGTGCCAGCAGCGGACTAGTGGGAGGGACCGATACGCAGTATTTT	CASSGLVGGTDTQYF
TRBJ2-5	NA	TRBV18	NA	TGTGCCAGCTCATTGGCAGGGTCTCGCCAAGAGACCCAGTACTTC	CASSLAGSRQETQYF
TRBJ2-1	few	TRBV7-9	NA	TGTGCCAGCAGCTTAGGGGCTGGTGGTGAGCAGTTCTTC	CASSLGAGGEQFF
TRBJ2-5	NA	TRBV18	NA	TGTGCCAGCTCACCCCCCGGGGGGACCCAGTACTTC	CASSPPGGTQYF
TRBJ2-7	NA	TRBV5-8	NA	TGTGCCAGCAGCTTAGCGGCGGGGGCGACCTACGAGCAGTACTTC	CASSLAAGATYEQYF
TRBJ1-3	NA	TRBV4-3	NA	TGCGCCAGCAGCCAAGGTTCCCAGGTGGCTGGAAACACCATATATTTT	CASSQGSQVAGNTIYF
TRBJ2-5	few	TRBV6-6	NA	TGTGCCAGCATCCCTAAAGGGCCATCGGGGGGCGAGACCCAGTACTTC	CASIPKGPSGGETQYF
TRBJ1-4	NA	TRBV5-6	NA	TGTGCCAGCAGCTTGGGTGAAAAACTGTTTTTT	CASSLGEKLFF
TRBJ2-7	NA	TRBV15	NA	TGTGCCACCAGCCCCACCGCCGGCAGCGGGACATACGAGCAGTACTTC	CATSPTAGSGTYEQYF
TRBJ2-7	NA	TRBV19	NA	TGTGCCAGTAGTATTAATGGCAGCCCCTACGAGCAGTACTTC	CASSINGSPYEQYF
TRBJ2-1	NA	TRBV5-1	NA	TGCGCCAGCAGCAGTGACAGGAATGAGCAGTTCTTC	CASSSDRNEQFF
TRBJ2-5	few	TRBV7-9	TRBD2	TGTGCCAGCAGCTTAAGTAGACTAGCGGGAGAACAAGAGACCCAGTACTTC	CASSLSRLAGEQETQYF
TRBJ2-2	NA	TRBV7-2	NA	TGTGCCAGCAGCTTCCAAACAGGGAACACCGGGGAGCTGTTTTTT	CASSFQTGNTGELFF
TRBJ2-3	NA	TRBV28	TRBD1	TGTGCCAGCAACCCGGACAGGGGGGCAGATACGCAGTATTTT	CASNPDRGADTQYF
TRBJ1-2	few	TRBV28	NA	TGTGCCAGCAGTCTTCCCCAGGCAGATTATTATGGCTACACCTTC	CASSLPQADYYGYTF
TRBJ2-7	NA	TRBV12-5	NA	TGTGCTAGTGGTTTGGTTTCCGAGCAGTACTTC	CASGLVSEQYF
TRBJ2-1	NA	TRBV15	NA	TGTGCCACCAGCGCCGAGGCCCCACCCAGTGAGCAGTTCTTC	CATSAEAPPSEQFF